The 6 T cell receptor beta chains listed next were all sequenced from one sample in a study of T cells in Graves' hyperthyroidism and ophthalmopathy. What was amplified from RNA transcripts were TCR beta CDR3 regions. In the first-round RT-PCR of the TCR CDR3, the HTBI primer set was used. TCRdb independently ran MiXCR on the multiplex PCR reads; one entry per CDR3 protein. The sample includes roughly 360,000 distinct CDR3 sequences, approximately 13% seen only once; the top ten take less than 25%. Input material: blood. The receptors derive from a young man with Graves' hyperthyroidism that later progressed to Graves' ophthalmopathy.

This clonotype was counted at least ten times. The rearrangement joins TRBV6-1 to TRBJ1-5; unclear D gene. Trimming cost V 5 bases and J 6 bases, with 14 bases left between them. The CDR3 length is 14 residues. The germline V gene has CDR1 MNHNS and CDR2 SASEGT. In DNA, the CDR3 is TGTGCCAGCAGTCGAGACCGACTAAGTCAGCCCCAGCATTTT. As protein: CASSRDRLSQPQHF.

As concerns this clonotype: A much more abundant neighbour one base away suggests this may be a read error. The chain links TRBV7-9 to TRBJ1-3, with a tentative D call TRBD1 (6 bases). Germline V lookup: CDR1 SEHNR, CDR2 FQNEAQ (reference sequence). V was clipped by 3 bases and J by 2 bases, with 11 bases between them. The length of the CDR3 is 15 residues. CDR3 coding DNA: TGTGCCAGCAGCTTGACAGGCCCAACTGGAAACACCATATATTTT. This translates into CASSLTGPTGNTIYF.

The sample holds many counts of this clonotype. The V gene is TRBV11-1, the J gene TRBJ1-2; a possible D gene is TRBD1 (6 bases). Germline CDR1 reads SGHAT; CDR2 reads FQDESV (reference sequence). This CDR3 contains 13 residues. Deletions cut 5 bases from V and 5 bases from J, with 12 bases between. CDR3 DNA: TGTGCCAGCAGCCGAAACACAGGGTATGGCTACACCTTC. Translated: CASSRNTGYGYTF.

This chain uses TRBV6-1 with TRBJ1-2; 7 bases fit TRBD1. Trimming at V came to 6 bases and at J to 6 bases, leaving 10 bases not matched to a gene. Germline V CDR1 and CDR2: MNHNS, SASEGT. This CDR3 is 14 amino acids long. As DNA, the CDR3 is TGTGCCAGCAGGAGGGGACAGTGGTTGCATGGCTACACCTTC. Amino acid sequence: CASRRGQWLHGYTF.

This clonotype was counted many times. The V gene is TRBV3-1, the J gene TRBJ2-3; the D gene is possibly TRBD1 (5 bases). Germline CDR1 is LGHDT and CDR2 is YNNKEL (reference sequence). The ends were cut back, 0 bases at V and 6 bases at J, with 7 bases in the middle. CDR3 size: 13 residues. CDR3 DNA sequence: TGTGCCAGCAGCCAAGAAGGGGTGGATACGCAGTATTTT. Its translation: CASSQEGVDTQYF.

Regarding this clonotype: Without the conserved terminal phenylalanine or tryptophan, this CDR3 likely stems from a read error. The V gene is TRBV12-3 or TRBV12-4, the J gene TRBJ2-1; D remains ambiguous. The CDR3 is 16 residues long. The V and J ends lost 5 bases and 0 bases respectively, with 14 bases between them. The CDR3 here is CASSLTTFSSYNEQFL. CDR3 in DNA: TGTGCCAGCAGTCTAACAACATTTAGCTCCTACAATGAGCAGTTCCTC.